The rows below give T cell receptor beta chains drawn from one sample of a study of regulatory T cells in long-lasting Graves disease. TCRdb independently ran MiXCR on the multiplex PCR reads; one entry per CDR3 protein. The sample yields a few hundred thousand distinct CDR3 sequences, approximately 12% seen once. The sample was also linked to a second study, of T cells in Graves' hyperthyroidism and ophthalmopathy.

The specimen was peripheral blood mononuclear cells (PBMCs), collected at new diagnosis, from a patient treated with antithyroid drugs. The receptors stem from a man aged 25 to 40 with Graves disease. Each CDR3 is given with its conserved first and last residue. Each record gives: J gene, clone size, D gene, V gene, CDR3 DNA, CDR3 protein. D genes are given only for firm matches. Part of the rows lack a size; the others show once, few, many or a class for expanded clones.

TRBJ2-5	many	.	TRBV29-1	TGCAGCGTTTCCCTGAGGAGGGAGAGCCAAGAGACCCAGTACTTC	CSVSLRRESQETQYF
TRBJ1-6	many	.	TRBV7-2	TGTGCCAGCAGACCTCGGGGGAAGGGCCTACATTCACCCCTCCACTTT	CASRPRGKGLHSPLHF
TRBJ2-7	many	.	TRBV9	TGTGCCAGCAGCGTAGTACTACACTACGAGCAGTACTTC	CASSVVLHYEQYF
TRBJ1-1	many	TRBD1	TRBV30	TGTGCCTGGAGTGTGGGGCAGGGGGACACTGAAGCTTTCTTT	CAWSVGQGDTEAFF
TRBJ1-5	.	TRBD1	TRBV18	TGTGCCAGCTCACCGGGCCCAGGGGGCGAAGGCAATCAGCCCCAGCATTTT	CASSPGPGGEGNQPQHF
TRBJ2-4	few	.	TRBV7-9	TGTGCCAGCAGCTTAGCGGCAGCAGGGATTCAGTACTTC	CASSLAAAGIQYF
TRBJ1-5	few	TRBD1	TRBV3-1	TGTGCCAGCAGCCAATACAGGGGTCCTAATCAGCCCCAGCATTTT	CASSQYRGPNQPQHF
TRBJ1-5	many	TRBD1	TRBV6-1	TGTGCCAGCCAGGGGGGGATGTGGAGGAATCAGCCCCAGCATTTT	CASQGGMWRNQPQHF
TRBJ2-1	many	.	TRBV20-1	TGCAGTGCTACTAGCAGGGTCCTTGGCAATGAGCAGTTCTTC	CSATSRVLGNEQFF
TRBJ2-1	few	.	TRBV5-6	TGTGCCAGCAGCCTGGTCATCATGTCAGAAGCGGGGACAGGCGCGTTCTTC	CASSLVIMSEAGTGAFF
TRBJ2-3	many	.	TRBV30	TGTGCCTGGATGTCCTTCCCAGATACGCAGTATTTT	CAWMSFPDTQYF
TRBJ2-7	many	.	TRBV18	TGTGCCAGCTCACCACCCTCGGGGAGCTCCTACGAGCAGTACTTC	CASSPPSGSSYEQYF
TRBJ2-1	few	.	TRBV20-1	TGCAGTGCTAGTTCGGCCTTACGTTACTACAATGAGCAGTTCTTC	CSASSALRYYNEQFF
TRBJ2-5	few	.	TRBV3-1	TGTGCCAGCAGCCAAGATCCCCAGTATAAGGGGGAGACCCAGTACTTC	CASSQDPQYKGETQYF
TRBJ1-2	many	.	TRBV30	TGTGCCTGGAGCTACGGGCTTCCGGATGGCTACACCTTC	CAWSYGLPDGYTF
TRBJ2-5	few	TRBD2	TRBV2	TGTGCCAGCAGTGGATTAGCGGGAGGGCCCCAAGAGACCCAGTACTTC	CASSGLAGGPQETQYF
TRBJ2-2	many	.	TRBV5-1	TGCGCCAGCATAAGTTCCGGGGAGCTGTTTTTT	CASISSGELFF
TRBJ1-5	many	TRBD1	TRBV2	TGTGCCAGCAGTGAGCAGGGGGCTCGGAACAATCAGCCCCAGCATTTT	CASSEQGARNNQPQHF
TRBJ2-2	.	.	TRBV12-3/TRBV12-4	TGTGCCAGCAGAGGGACAAGGAACACCGGGGAGCTGTTTTTT	CASRGTRNTGELFF
TRBJ1-1	many	.	TRBV6-2/TRBV6-3	TGTGCCAGCACCAGGGGACACAACACTGAAGCTTTCTTT	CASTRGHNTEAFF
TRBJ1-3	many	.	TRBV12-3/TRBV12-4	TGTGCCACCTCAATCTTTGAAAACACCATATATTTT	CATSIFENTIYF
TRBJ2-1	many	TRBD2	TRBV12-3/TRBV12-4	TGTGCCAGCAGTTTTGGGACTAGCCTGAGGGGCAATGAGCAGTTCTTC	CASSFGTSLRGNEQFF
TRBJ2-1	many	.	TRBV2	TGTGCCAGCAGTGAAGAAGGTCCTAACTCCTACAATGAGCAGTTCTTC	CASSEEGPNSYNEQFF
TRBJ2-7	many	.	TRBV20-1	TGCAGTGCTAATCCCACGGACTCCAAGTCCTACGAGCAGTACTTC	CSANPTDSKSYEQYF
TRBJ2-7	.	.	TRBV20-1	TGCAGTGCTAGAGATCCGAACTCTAGGGGGGACGAGCAGTACTTC	CSARDPNSRGDEQYF
TRBJ2-5	.	TRBD1	TRBV12-3/TRBV12-4	TGTGCCAGCAGTCCATGGCCACCTTACAGGGGCCTACAAGAGACCCAGTACTTC	CASSPWPPYRGLQETQYF
TRBJ2-1	few	.	TRBV19	TGTGCCAGTATAGGGGCGCATCGTTCTTGGTTCTTC	CASIGAHRSWFF
TRBJ2-3	many	TRBD2	TRBV9	TGTGCCAGCAGCCCCCAAGCGGGACGGACAGATACGCAGTATTTT	CASSPQAGRTDTQYF
TRBJ1-3	.	TRBD1	TRBV12-3/TRBV12-4	TGTGCCAGCAGTTTTCGCCCAGGGGGTTTCTCTGGAAACACCATATATTTT	CASSFRPGGFSGNTIYF
TRBJ1-4	.	TRBD1	TRBV10-1	TGCGCCAGCACTCCCAGTACGGACAGGGACAGGGAAAAACTGTTTTTT	CASTPSTDRDREKLFF
TRBJ2-3	.	.	TRBV19	TGTGCCAGTGGGCATACGCAGTATTTT	CASGHTQYF
TRBJ2-7	many	.	TRBV29-1	TGCAGCGTTGAAAGAACTAGCAGCGAGCAGTACTTC	CSVERTSSEQYF
TRBJ1-2	many	.	TRBV6-1	TGTGCGTCATCGGGACTGAGCTATGGCTACACCTTC	CASSGLSYGYTF
TRBJ2-3	many	TRBD2	TRBV20-1	TGCAGTGCTAGCCGGCGGGAGGGCCCGGATACGCAGTATTTT	CSASRREGPDTQYF
TRBJ2-5	few	.	TRBV20-1	TGCAGTGCTAGAGAGGGTCTTGTAGGGACCCAGTACTTC	CSAREGLVGTQYF
TRBJ2-5	.	.	TRBV25-1	TGTGCCAGCAGTGGATTCCAAGAGACCCAGTACTTC	CASSGFQETQYF